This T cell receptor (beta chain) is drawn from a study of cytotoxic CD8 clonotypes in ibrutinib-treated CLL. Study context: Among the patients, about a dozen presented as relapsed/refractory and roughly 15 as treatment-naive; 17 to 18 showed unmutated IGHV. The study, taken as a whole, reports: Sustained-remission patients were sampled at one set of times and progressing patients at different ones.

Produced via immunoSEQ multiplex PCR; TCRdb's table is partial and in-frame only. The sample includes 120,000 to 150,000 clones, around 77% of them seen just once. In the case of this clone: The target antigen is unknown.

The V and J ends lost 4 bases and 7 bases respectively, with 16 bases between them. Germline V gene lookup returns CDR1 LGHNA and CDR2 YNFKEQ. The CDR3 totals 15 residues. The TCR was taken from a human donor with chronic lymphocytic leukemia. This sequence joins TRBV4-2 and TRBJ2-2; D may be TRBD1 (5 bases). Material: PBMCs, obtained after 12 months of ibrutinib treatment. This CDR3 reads CASSRYETDSGELFF. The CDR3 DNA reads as TGTGCCAGCAGCCGATACGAGACCGACAGCGGGGAGCTGTTTTTT.